A single sample gave rise to the 17 T cell receptor beta chains below, sequenced in a study of T cells after yellow fever vaccination. TCRdb independently ran MiXCR on the 5' RACE reads; one entry per CDR3 protein. Of around 67,000 distinct CDR3 sequences detected, more than 5.5% appear once; the ten largest clones hold around 32%. The sample in question was CD8+ T cells sorted from PBMCs, obtained about 5 days after the first yellow fever vaccination. Receptors originate from a man aged 18 to 35 who received the YFV17D yellow fever vaccine.

This clonotype appeared a few times. The chain employs TRBV27 and TRBJ2-1; 9 bases are a match to TRBD1. The germline V gene encodes CDR1 MNHEY and CDR2 SMNVEV (reference sequence). V lost 4 bases to trimming and J lost 9 bases; unmatched junction nucleotides: 7. The CDR3 runs 14 residues. The CDR3 spells CASSWGQGSVEQFF. The CDR3 region has the DNA TGTGCCAGCAGTTGGGGACAGGGAAGTGTTGAGCAGTTCTTC.

This clonotype was counted many times. J is TRBJ2-2 and V is TRBV9; D is perhaps TRBD2 (5 bases). The CDR3 sequence is 14 residues long. Germline lookup yields CDR1 SGDLS and CDR2 YYNGEE. V was trimmed by 1 base and J by 6 bases, leaving 10 bases between them. CDR3 in DNA: TGTGCCAGCAGCGTAAGAGGGTTGGCCGGGGAGCTGTTTTTT. As protein: CASSVRGLAGELFF.

This clonotype was detected a few times. The CDR3 protein is CASSSPHSNEQFF. The CDR3 DNA is TGTGCCAGCAGCTCGCCACATAGCAATGAGCAGTTCTTC. The chain links TRBV7-9 to TRBJ2-1; no clear D gene. V was cut by 4 bases and J by 6 bases, with 10 bases left in between. The length of the CDR3 is 13 residues. From germline, CDR1 is SEHNR and CDR2 FQNEAQ (reference sequence).

This clonotype occurred a few times. The rearrangement links TRBV7-6 to TRBJ1-3; D may be TRBD1 (5 bases). CDR1 and CDR2 from the germline V gene are SGHVS and FNYEAQ. The V and J ends lost 5 bases and 4 bases respectively, with 15 bases between them. The CDR3 is made up of 15 amino acids. In nucleotides, the CDR3 is TGTGCCAGCAGCCCCGGGCAGGGCGACGGAAACACCATATATTTT. It specifies CASSPGQGDGNTIYF.

This rearrangement joins TRBV19 to TRBJ2-7; tentative D call: TRBD2 (5 bases). The V gene lost 3 bases and the J gene lost 3 bases, with 9 bases spanning the gap. The germline gives CDR1 LNHDA, CDR2 SQIVND (reference sequence). The CDR3 covers 13 residues. Here the CDR3 reads CASSMRARYEQYF. The CDR3 region has the DNA TGTGCCAGTAGTATGAGGGCCCGCTACGAGCAGTACTTC. The full variable domain, its missing parts supplied by reference TRBV19 and TRBJ2-7, is DGGITQSPKYLFRKEGQNVTLSCEQNLNHDAMYWYRQDPGQGLRLIYYSQIVNDFQKGDIAEGYSVSREKKESFPLTVTSAQKNPTAFYLCASSMRARYEQYFGPGTRLTVT.

This clonotype was picked up a small number of times. The chain links TRBV9 to TRBJ2-1, with 8 bases aligning to TRBD2. The CDR3 consists of 15 residues. CDR1 and CDR2 (germline): SGDLS, YYNGEE. V lost 4 bases to trimming and J lost 3 bases; unmatched junction nucleotides: 6. CDR3 sequence (DNA): TGTGCCAGCAGCAGCGGGGGCGGGGGCTACAATGAGCAGTTCTTC. It codes for CASSSGGGGYNEQFF.

This clonotype occurred a few times. V and J are TRBV6-2 or TRBV6-3 and TRBJ1-2, with D possibly matching TRBD1 (6 bases). The germline V and J ends were trimmed by 6 bases and 4 bases, with 21 bases remaining between them. This CDR3 has 16 residues. Looked up from germline, CDR1 is MNHEY and CDR2 is SVGEGT. In DNA form, the CDR3 reads TGTGCCAGCAGCCAAGACGGGACAACGGGCTTCTATGGCTACACCTTC. Translated: CASSQDGTTGFYGYTF.

The CDR3 nucleotides are TGTGCCAGCAGTAGGGACAGGGAAATTAACTATGGCTACACCTTC. Its translation: CASSRDREINYGYTF. The chain is built from TRBV27 and TRBJ1-2, with TRBD1 matching 9 bases. CDR3 length: 15 amino acids. Trimming at V came to 5 bases and at J to 1 base, leaving 5 bases not matched to a gene. The germline CDR1 and CDR2 sequences are MNHEY and SMNVEV (reference sequence).

The chain combines TRBV6-1 with TRBJ2-3; TRBD2 matches 9 bases. The CDR3 loop spans 15 amino acids. V was clipped by 6 bases and J by 5 bases; unmatched bases: 9. Per germline, CDR1 MNHNS and CDR2 SASEGT. The CDR3 reads CASRPISGGLDTQYF. The CDR3 nucleotides are TGTGCCAGCAGGCCAATTAGCGGGGGATTAGATACGCAGTATTTT.

This clonotype came up a few times. This rearrangement joins TRBV5-4 to TRBJ2-7, with D tentatively TRBD1 (5 bases). V was shortened by 0 bases and J by 4 bases, with 11 bases between the two germline ends. This CDR3 spans 14 amino acids. Germline V lookup: CDR1 SGHNT, CDR2 YYREEE (reference sequence). In DNA, the CDR3 is TGTGCCAGCAGCTTGGGGGGCGGCCGTTACGAGCAGTACGTC. This encodes CASSLGGGRYEQYV.

This clonotype was seen at least ten times. This chain links TRBV5-1 with TRBJ1-1; D might be TRBD1 (6 bases). V dropped 4 bases and J dropped 2 bases, with 12 bases sitting between them. The CDR3 runs to 14 residues. Germline V CDR1 and CDR2: SGHRS, YFSETQ. DNA of the CDR3: TGCGCCAGCAGCCAGTACAGGGTAAACACTGAAGCTTTCTTT. Translation gives CASSQYRVNTEAFF.

This clonotype has more than one count but fewer than ten. The rearrangement uses TRBV4-2 and TRBJ1-2; D not resolved. This CDR3 is built from 13 residues. V was shortened by 0 bases and J by 6 bases, with 8 bases between the two germline ends. The germline V gene has CDR1 LGHNA and CDR2 YNFKEQ. Here the CDR3 reads CASSQDSGDGYTF. The CDR3, as DNA: TGTGCCAGCAGCCAAGATTCCGGGGATGGCTACACCTTC.

In its sample, this clonotype was seen a few times. V and J are TRBV7-8 and TRBJ2-3, with TRBD2 matching over 10 bases. This CDR3 is 15 amino acids long. J was trimmed by 6 bases and V by 7 bases; bases with no gene match: 10. CDR1 is SGHVS and CDR2 is FQNEAQ in the germline V gene. CDR3 nucleotides: TGTGCCAGCACCCTTCTAGCGGGGGTCTCGGATACGCAGTATTTT. Its translation: CASTLLAGVSDTQYF. The entire variable domain, with the rest obtained from reference TRBV7-8 and TRBJ2-3, is as follows: GAGVSQSPRYKVAKRGQDVALRCDPISGHVSLFWYQQALGQGPEFLTYFQNEAQLDKSGLPSDRFFAERPEGSVSTLKIQRTQQEDSAVYLCASTLLAGVSDTQYFGPGTRLTVL.

The chain combines TRBV7-9 with TRBJ2-7; TRBD2 matches at 8 bases. Germline CDR1 SEHNR, CDR2 FQNEAQ (reference sequence). The CDR3 totals 13 residues. Trimming cost V 7 bases and J 5 bases; bases outside gene matches: 7. The CDR3 region is CASTAGGNHEQYF. Here the CDR3 DNA reads TGTGCCAGCACCGCGGGGGGTAACCACGAGCAGTACTTC.

There are a few counts of this clonotype. J is TRBJ1-2 and V is TRBV7-2; D is ambiguous. The CDR3 length is 14 residues. The germline V gene encodes CDR1 SGHTA and CDR2 FQGNSA. Trimming stripped 1 base from V and 8 bases from J, with 14 bases between. CDR3 sequence reads: CASSLVSGYGGYTF. The CDR3 DNA reads as TGTGCCAGCAGCTTAGTAAGTGGCTATGGAGGCTACACCTTC.

This clonotype showed up just a few times. The rearrangement uses TRBV30 and TRBJ1-2; no definite D call. Trimming pared 3 bases from V and 4 bases from J, leaving 3 bases between. This CDR3 has 10 residues. Germline loops: CDR1 GTSNPN, CDR2 SVGIG (reference sequence). For the CDR3, the DNA is TGTGCCTGGAGATCCTATGGCTACACCTTC. It codes for CAWRSYGYTF.

The chain has TRBV28 and TRBJ2-1; tentative D call: TRBD2 (5 bases). The V gene lost 3 bases and the J gene lost 8 bases, with 8 bases spanning the gap. The length of the CDR3 is 12 residues. The germline gives CDR1 MDHEN, CDR2 SYDVKM. The CDR3 reads CASSLRADEQFF. Written as DNA, the CDR3 is TGTGCCAGCAGTTTGCGGGCCGATGAGCAGTTCTTC.